This T cell receptor (beta chain) was documented in a study of cytomegalovirus exposure and HLA in healthy donors. Study outcomes and limitations: For most TCR beta V segments, an earlier analysis put the productive rate at about 87% or about 30% of the time. The authors confirmed in vitro that three CMV-associated chains were specific for CMV antigens. TCR beta sequences numbering some 17,000 were associated with HLA alleles at 0.05 false discovery rate in a later analysis. Among TCR beta chains of equal frequency, HLA-associated ones were more clonally expanded in a later analysis.

Germline CDR1 reads LNHDA; CDR2 reads SQIVND (reference sequence). There are 17 residues in the CDR3. V shed 8 bases and J 1 base; nucleotides not matched to a gene: 13. As concerns this clone: What it binds is unknown.

Primers included in the PCR were 60 Vbeta and 13 Jbeta primers. Sequenced by immunoSEQ multiplex PCR; TCRdb stores in-frame clones only, minus some. This table holds 150,000 to 200,000 clones, around four fifths found once. Sequencing used PBMCs. The chain is built from TRBV19 and TRBJ2-3; TRBD2 agrees at 9 bases. The sequence was collected from a female donor in good health and CMV-seronegative. The CDR3: CASDTSGSYWGTDTQYF. CDR3 nucleotides: TGTGCCAGTGATACTAGCGGGTCCTACTGGGGCACAGATACGCAGTATTTT.